This TCR beta chain was sequenced in a study of blood T cell repertoires in COVID-19. Study information: Researchers got acute and convalescent COVID-19 samples from the United States, Italy and Spain. PBMCs, B-cell-depleted T cells, or T cells provided the cDNA or gDNA that made up the material.

With 4 bases clipped from V and 6 bases from J, the junction kept 11 bases outside the gene matches. This CDR3 has 15 residues. Per germline, CDR1 SGHRS and CDR2 YFSETQ. Authors' analysis steps: Nucleated cell counts were estimated from reference gene primer amplification. Method: immunoSEQ multiplex PCR; TCRdb's copy keeps in-frame clones and lacks some. That table is the source of V, J and clone size, and D and trimming were worked out from the DNA. The data contain about 23,000 clones, 65% to 75% of them singletons. Enrollment of patients from Seattle took place during active infection, with longitudinal follow-up.

This TCR came from a man aged 50-59 years with COVID-19, enrolled during active disease. Sequencing input: peripheral blood. The chain is built from TRBV5-1 and TRBJ1-1; 8 bases are shared with TRBD1. The CDR3 DNA reads as TGCGCCAGCAGCCTCGAGACAGGGGTTGGTGCTGAAGCTTTCTTT. Its protein is CASSLETGVGAEAFF.